The 29 T cell receptor beta chains listed next were all sequenced from one sample in a study of blood T cell repertoires in COVID-19. Clones were read by immunoSEQ multiplex PCR, and TCRdb kept only the in-frame ones, dropping some. The table lists 350,000 to 400,000 clones, roughly 87% of them singletons. Sequenced: PBMCs or T cells enriched from blood (not recorded which). The receptors here all came from a woman aged 30 to 39 who had recovered from COVID-19.

The CDR3 DNA follows: TGTGCCAGCAGTTACACGACGGGAAGCAATCAGCCCCAGCATTTT. Its protein product is CASSYTTGSNQPQHF. V is TRBV27 and J is TRBJ1-5; D gene unclear. The CDR3 length is 15 residues. V was clipped by 4 bases and J by 1 base, with 11 bases between them. Germline V lookup: CDR1 MNHEY, CDR2 SMNVEV (reference sequence).

The CDR3 sequence is CASSPTVASYEQYF. In nucleotides, the CDR3 is TGTGCCAGCAGCCCGACAGTCGCCTCCTACGAGCAGTACTTC. The rearrangement links TRBV7-9 to TRBJ2-7, with D maybe TRBD1 (5 bases). Germline V gives CDR1 SEHNR, CDR2 FQNEAQ (reference sequence). V was cut by 5 bases and J by 0 bases, with 11 bases left in between. The CDR3 covers 14 residues.

The V call is TRBV4-2, the J call TRBJ2-7, with 8 nucleotides matching TRBD2. Germline CDR1 reads LGHNA; CDR2 reads YNFKEQ. The ends lost 1 base at V and 1 base at J; junction bases unmatched: 6. The CDR3 loop spans 16 amino acids. CDR3 protein: CASSQVSSGQSYEQYF. The DNA for the CDR3 is TGTGCCAGCAGCCAAGTCTCTAGCGGGCAATCCTACGAGCAGTACTTC.

The rearrangement joins TRBV25-1 to TRBJ1-2; D remains unclear. The CDR3 is made up of 11 amino acids. Germline lookup yields CDR1 MGHDK and CDR2 SYGVNS. Between the trimmed V and J ends, which lost 2 bases and 7 bases, there was a span of 5 bases. Written as DNA, the CDR3 is TGTGCCAGCAGTGAAGTTAGTGGCTACACCTTC. This translates into CASSEVSGYTF.

The V gene is TRBV5-1, the J gene TRBJ2-1; 10 bases agree with TRBD2. The CDR3 totals 15 residues. Germline CDR1 reads SGHRS; CDR2 reads YFSETQ. V lost 4 bases to trimming and J lost 8 bases; unmatched junction nucleotides: 9. CDR3 DNA sequence: TGCGCCAGCAGCCAGAATGTAGCGGGAGGCGATGAGCAGTTCTTC. The encoded protein is CASSQNVAGGDEQFF.

The rearrangement joins TRBV4-2 to TRBJ2-1; no firm D call. This CDR3 is 15 amino acids long. Looked up from germline, CDR1 is LGHNA and CDR2 is YNFKEQ. Trimming shortened V by 4 bases and J by 4 bases, and 14 bases separated the two germline ends. The CDR3 DNA reads TGTGCCAGCAGCCCGGCGAACAGCCTTTACAATGAGCAGTTCTTC. Translated: CASSPANSLYNEQFF.

This rearrangement joins TRBV7-6 to TRBJ2-1; 7 positions match TRBD2. J lost 2 bases, V lost 1 base, and 2 bases had no gene match. This CDR3 spans 15 amino acids. CDR1 and CDR2 (germline): SGHVS, FNYEAQ. CDR3 sequence: CASSLDRGAYNEQFF. The CDR3 DNA reads as TGTGCCAGCAGCTTAGATCGGGGGGCCTACAATGAGCAGTTCTTC.

The chain combines TRBV6-5 with TRBJ2-7; weak D call: TRBD2 (6 bases). V lost 6 bases and J 4 bases, leaving 16 bases between the germline ends. The CDR3 runs to 14 residues. Germline values: CDR1 MNHEY, CDR2 SVGAGI. CDR3 protein: CASRGRDWIYEQYF. The DNA for the CDR3 is TGTGCCAGCAGAGGTCGGGACTGGATTTACGAGCAGTACTTC.

This chain links TRBV6-5 with TRBJ2-5, with D tentatively TRBD2 (6 bases). The CDR3 consists of 13 residues. Deletions cut 10 bases from V and 5 bases from J, with 17 bases between. Germline-derived CDR1 and CDR2 are MNHEY and SVGAGI. CDR3 nucleotides: TGTGCCACCCACGCGGGACCTTGGGAGACCCAGTACTTC. This gives the protein CATHAGPWETQYF.

J is TRBJ2-4 and V is TRBV27; D ambiguous. Trimming took 4 bases from V and 2 from J, leaving 6 bases between them. Germline V gene data show CDR1 as MNHEY and CDR2 as SMNVEV (reference sequence). The CDR3 spans 13 residues. The CDR3 region has the DNA TGTGCCAGCAGTTCTAGTTCCAAAAACATTCAGTACTTC. It translates to CASSSSSKNIQYF.

The chain employs TRBV5-6 and TRBJ2-7; 9 bases are a match to TRBD1. Germline loops: CDR1 SGHDT, CDR2 YYEEEE. Germline trimming cut 3 bases from V and 5 bases from J; bases unmatched to any gene: 15. CDR3 length equals 17 residues. The CDR3 sequence is CASSSPSCSDRGNEQYF. DNA of the CDR3: TGTGCCAGCAGCTCCCCTTCCTGTTCGGACAGGGGAAACGAGCAGTACTTC. The whole variable domain, remainder taken from reference TRBV5-6 and TRBJ2-7, is DAGVTQSPTHLIKTRGQQVTLRCSPKSGHDTVSWYQQALGQGPQFIFQYYEEEERQRGNFPDRFSGHQFPNYSSELNVNALLLGDSALYLCASSSPSCSDRGNEQYFGPGTRLTVT.

Concerning this clone: One junction end disagrees with the germline gene, perhaps due to a read error. The V gene is TRBV5-1, the J gene TRBJ1-1, with D perhaps TRBD1 (5 bases). This CDR3 spans 14 amino acids. CDR1 is SGHRS, CDR2 YFSETQ, per germline. As DNA, the CDR3 is TGCGCCAGCAGTTTGGGGCACAGGAACACTGAAGCTTTCTTT. Protein sequence: CASSLGHRNTEAFF. Using reference TRBV5-1 and TRBJ1-1 for the parts outside the CDR3, the full variable domain is KAGVTQTPRYLIKTRGQQVTLSCSPISGHRSVSWYQQTPGQGLQFLFEYFSETQRNKGNFPGRFSGRQFSNSRSEMNVSTLELGDSALYLCASSLGHRNTEAFFGQGTRLTVV.

The chain links TRBV24-1 to TRBJ1-2, with 7 bases matching TRBD1. Germline CDR1 KGHDR, CDR2 SFDVKD. The ends lost 9 bases at V and 5 bases at J; junction bases unmatched: 35. This CDR3 is built from 22 residues. The CDR3 sequence is CATLRPDRGSGFEGAVYYGYTF. As DNA, the CDR3 is TGTGCCACCCTCCGGCCCGATCGGGGATCTGGGTTCGAGGGGGCGGTTTATTATGGCTACACCTTC.

CDR3 sequence: CASGSTSGSFPGELFF. As DNA, the CDR3 is TGTGCTAGTGGCTCTACTAGCGGGAGTTTCCCCGGGGAGCTGTTTTTT. V gene TRBV12-5 combines with J gene TRBJ2-2; 11 bases match TRBD2. Germline assignment: CDR1 LGHNT and CDR2 FRNRAP. J was trimmed by 6 bases and V by 6 bases; bases with no gene match: 9. This CDR3 is 16 amino acids long.

This clone occurred once. The chain carries TRBV9 and TRBJ1-2; TRBD1 might be the D (5 bases). The CDR3 length is 11 residues. Between the trimmed V and J ends, which lost 4 bases and 8 bases, there was a span of 9 bases. Per germline, CDR1 SGDLS and CDR2 YYNGEE. The CDR3 here is CASSFSGGYTF. The CDR3 DNA reads as TGTGCCAGCAGCTTCTCAGGGGGCTACACCTTC.

The chain is built from TRBV5-5 and TRBJ2-7, with TRBD2 matching over 7 bases. The CDR3 loop spans 15 amino acids. V lost 4 bases and J lost 1; bases outside the gene matches: 8. Germline V gives CDR1 SGHKS, CDR2 YYEKEE (reference sequence). CDR3 nucleotide sequence: TGTGCCAGCAGCAATGGCGGGGGAGAGTCCTACGAGCAGTACTTC. Residues: CASSNGGGESYEQYF.

The chain is built from TRBV5-1 and TRBJ2-5; possible D gene TRBD2, 5 bases. This CDR3 has 14 amino acids. Germline CDR1 is SGHRS and CDR2 is YFSETQ. The ends were cut back, 5 bases at V and 1 base at J, with 12 bases in the middle. Here the CDR3 reads CASSFRTVQETQYF. The CDR3, as DNA: TGCGCCAGCAGTTTTCGGACTGTCCAAGAGACCCAGTACTTC.

The CDR3: CASSPRGGAADTEAFF. The DNA for the CDR3 is TGTGCCAGCTCACCAAGGGGCGGGGCCGCGGACACTGAAGCTTTCTTT. The chain combines TRBV18 with TRBJ1-1; tentative D call: TRBD1 (5 bases). This CDR3 is 16 amino acids long. Trimming pared 2 bases from V and 3 bases from J, leaving 16 bases between. The V gene's germline CDR1 is KGHSH and CDR2 LQKENI.

The chain uses TRBV25-1 and TRBJ1-4; 7 bases map to TRBD1. Per germline, CDR1 MGHDK and CDR2 SYGVNS. J gave up 7 bases and V 4 bases, and 9 bases lay outside the gene matches. The CDR3 has 15 amino acids. The CDR3 DNA is TGTGCCAGCAGTGCCTCGGGGGACAGCAGTGAAAAACTGTTTTTT. Its translation is CASSASGDSSEKLFF.

This clone occurred a few times. This sample also contains other DNA sequences that code for the same CDR3. The chain is built from TRBV6-5 and TRBJ2-7; 7 nucleotides agree with TRBD2. There are 13 residues in the CDR3. The germline V gene has CDR1 MNHEY and CDR2 SVGAGI. Unmatched junction bases numbered 4, after V lost 6 bases and J lost 2 bases. In DNA form, the CDR3 reads TGTGCCAGCAGCCGGGACTATCCCTACGAGCAGTACTTC. It is translated as CASSRDYPYEQYF.

This rearrangement joins TRBV5-1 to TRBJ2-1, with no clear D. V shed 4 bases and J shed 8 bases, with 7 bases lying between them. The germline V gene encodes CDR1 SGHRS and CDR2 YFSETQ. The CDR3 consists of 11 residues. The CDR3 is CASSIDYEQFF. CDR3 sequence (DNA): TGCGCCAGCAGCATAGATTATGAGCAGTTCTTC. Complete variable domain (other parts from reference TRBV5-1 and TRBJ2-1): KAGVTQTPRYLIKTRGQQVTLSCSPISGHRSVSWYQQTPGQGLQFLFEYFSETQRNKGNFPGRFSGRQFSNSRSEMNVSTLELGDSALYLCASSIDYEQFFGPGTRLTVL.

A few counts support this clone. The chain employs TRBV19 and TRBJ1-2, with 8 nucleotides matching TRBD1. Losses at the gene ends were 2 bases for V and 2 bases for J; bases not matched to a gene: 4. The CDR3 is 15 amino acids. Germline loops: CDR1 LNHDA, CDR2 SQIVND (reference sequence). The CDR3 DNA reads TGTGCCAGTAGTATAAGTCACAGGGGGAACTATGGCTACACCTTC. Protein: CASSISHRGNYGYTF.

V gene TRBV2 combines with J gene TRBJ1-1; 7 bases agree with TRBD1. CDR1 and CDR2 (germline): SNHLY, FYNNEI. J lost 2 bases, V lost 6 bases, and 6 bases had no gene match. CDR3 size: 14 residues. The CDR3: CASSRDSSNTEAFF. CDR3 bases: TGTGCCAGCAGCCGGGACAGTTCAAACACTGAAGCTTTCTTT.

The chain couples TRBV28 to TRBJ1-1; 7 positions agree with TRBD1. CDR3 size: 15 residues. Trimming removed 5 bases from V and 4 bases from J; junction bases left unmatched: 10. Per the germline V gene, CDR1 is MDHEN and CDR2 is SYDVKM. CDR3 coding DNA: TGTGCCAGCAGTCCGATCGGGACAGTGGGCACTGAAGCTTTCTTT. This encodes CASSPIGTVGTEAFF.

V and J are TRBV7-9 and TRBJ2-2, with 7 bases fitting TRBD1. V lost 7 bases to trimming and J lost 0 bases; unmatched junction nucleotides: 8. This CDR3 region has 16 residues. CDR1 is SEHNR, CDR2 FQNEAQ, per germline (reference sequence). CDR3 protein: CASNRGRITNTGELFF. CDR3 bases: TGTGCCAGCAACAGGGGACGGATCACGAACACCGGGGAGCTGTTTTTT.

V usage is TRBV7-2 and J usage is TRBJ2-1; the match to TRBD2 covers 7 bases. J gave up 3 bases and V 5 bases, and 4 bases lay outside the gene matches. This CDR3 comprises 14 residues. Germline CDR1 is SGHTA and CDR2 is FQGNSA. The CDR3 region is CASSPRDYYNEQFF. The CDR3 coding sequence is TGTGCCAGCAGCCCGAGGGACTACTACAATGAGCAGTTCTTC.

This chain links TRBV25-1 with TRBJ2-5; TRBD1 agrees at 8 bases. Trimming took 7 bases from V and 4 from J; bases not matched to a gene: 17. The length of the CDR3 is 17 residues. Germline V gene data show CDR1 as MGHDK and CDR2 as SYGVNS. The DNA for the CDR3 is TGTGCCAGCACTCCTTGGCAGGGGGCGTATGTAAGAGAGACCCAGTACTTC. It translates to CASTPWQGAYVRETQYF.

The genes are TRBV19 and TRBJ1-1; tentative D call: TRBD1 (5 bases). In germline, CDR1 is LNHDA, CDR2 SQIVND (reference sequence). V was pared by 7 bases and J by 3 bases, with 15 bases between. This CDR3 contains 14 residues. CDR3 sequence: CASTDRALYTEAFF. DNA of the CDR3: TGTGCCAGTACTGACAGAGCCCTGTACACTGAAGCTTTCTTT.

This chain joins TRBV25-1 and TRBJ2-2; 11 positions match TRBD2. The J segment lost 6 bases and the V segment lost 6 bases, leaving 12 bases of the junction unmatched. The CDR3 totals 17 residues. Looked up from germline, CDR1 is MGHDK and CDR2 is SYGVNS. The CDR3 loop is CASSRGVLAGVSGELFF. The DNA of the CDR3 is TGTGCCAGCAGCCGCGGGGTACTAGCGGGAGTCTCCGGGGAGCTGTTTTTT.